A single TCR beta chain is shown here with its context. This clonotype has a handful of counts. This receptor's antigen is unknown. Base qualities are not provided; no much larger clone lies one nucleotide away. Systemically healthy Caucasian individuals from Russia, around 39 in total and aged roughly 6 to 100 years, were included as donors. Each donor gave roughly 9.5 milliliters of peripheral blood, collected into EDTA-treated Vacutainer tubes. Ficoll-Paque density-gradient centrifugation was used to isolate PBMCs, with at least 7 million per sample. Trizol reagent was used to extract total RNA from the PBMCs, yielding at least 5.5 micrograms per sample. For every donor, an aliquot of PBMCs went through flow cytometry to measure the percentages of naive CD45RAhigh/CD27high T cells. From a lookup of the germline V gene, CDR1 and CDR2 are MGHRA and YSYEKL. The CDR3 spans 16 residues, from the cysteine through the phenylalanine. Kept here is only the CDR3 DNA, which spans 48 bases and is read in frame from base 1.

This sample is drawn from a study of blood T cells in healthy people across ages (dated by TCRdb to the mid-2010s). Broadly, across the study: In model experiments, roughly one uniquely barcoded TCR beta cDNA molecule per two T cells was captured by template switching. The donors were divided into four age groups: young (average around 16 years), middle-aged (about 40), aged (around 67) and long-lived (around 80). Donors of different ages were randomly distributed across sequencing lanes to avoid experimental bias. Using the same blood draw, the study looked at two additional independent replicas of 1 million unique cDNA reads for two donors, one aged 18 to 29 and the other aged 80 or older. The study measured age-related changes in TCR beta repertoire diversity using deep sequencing normalized with unique cDNA molecular identifiers.

Libraries came from 5' RACE. This sample was sequenced with an Illumina HiSeq 2500. A second PCR of about 6 to 11 cycles was performed with a sample-barcoded 5' primer and a J-beta primer mix. A template-switch 5' adaptor carrying 12 random nucleotides introduced a unique molecular identifier onto each TCR beta cDNA molecule. At least 3 million CDR3-containing paired-end reads were obtained from each sample. First-strand cDNA synthesis was performed from all RNA using the Mint cDNA synthesis kit, with priming by a TRBC-specific oligonucleotide. Following uracil-DNA glycosylase treatment, all cDNA underwent a first 18-cycle PCR with the universal primers M1SS and BC2_uni_R. Per the authors' processing: Each sample was normalized by randomly selecting 1 million high-quality reads, each carrying a distinct molecular identifier. Reads with shared molecular identifiers were discarded instead of being binned into consensus sequences. MiTCR, run with a Q25 quality threshold and the strictest error-elimination algorithm, handled CDR3 identification, clonotype clustering and error correction. Lower-bound total TCR beta diversity was estimated with a nonparametric unseen species model using Euler transformation. TCRdb's own reprocessing of the public reads used fastp at Q25 and MiXCR and kept productive beta chains. Rows are combined by CDR3 protein, so each entry shows the most common genes and DNA. In this record, the V and J calls reflect TCRdb's handling and not the investigators' own analysis. For this sample the table gives over 1.5 million distinct CDR3 sequences, of which roughly 52% were detected only once. Of the sample, less than 2.5% is held by the ten largest clones.

Paper-wide results and their limitations: Because profiling used bulk unsorted PBMCs, naive and antigen-experienced compartments could not be compared conclusively. Observed TCR beta diversity correlated strongly with the percentage of naive T cells measured by flow cytometry. Because the CMV infection status of the donors was unknown, age-related changes in expanded clonotypes may potentially have been confounded. Total diversity estimates from one million sequenced T cells were considered lower bounds and underestimates. Compared with the aged group, the long-lived group had more naive CD4+ T cells, fewer expanded clones and increased TCR diversity, a pattern suggesting age selection. Observed TCR beta diversity per million T cells fell roughly linearly with age, and a significant reduction was already apparent by age roughly 40.

Specimen: blood. This TCR derives from a woman aged 40 to 50 in good health. Here the chain combines TRBV4-1 and TRBJ2-7; the D gene could be either TRBD1 or TRBD2, each agreeing at 5 bases. Judging by the DNA end, TRBJ2-5 fits better; the J call may be wrong. The sequenced DNA: TGCGCCAGCAGCCAAATTGACGGAACCGAGGGGGAGACCCAGTACTTC. This gives the protein CASSQIDGTEGETQYF.